This is a list of T cell receptor beta chains from one sample in a study of T-cell memory formation after mild COVID-19. TCRdb called the 5' RACE reads again in MiXCR, with one record for every CDR3 protein. Among some 160,000 distinct CDR3 sequences, 31% were seen once, and the ten largest hold 12%. Material: PBMCs or a T cell subset sorted from them (not recorded which). The receptors were sampled from an adult woman who had mild COVID-19 (a few samples of this study predate the infection). Cell type and time point are not known. CDR3s include the opening cysteine and the closing phenylalanine or tryptophan. The D gene is left open where the match is weak. Some rows mark clone size as missing; the rest say once, few, many or name a class of expanded clone.

V gene	clone size	J gene	D gene	CDR3 DNA	CDR3 protein
TRBV7-9	few	TRBJ2-6	TRBD2	TGTGCCAGCAGCTTAATTGGGGAGGGCGGGGCCAACGTCCTGACTTTC	CASSLIGEGGANVLTF
TRBV3-1	.	TRBJ2-3	.	TGTGCCAGCAGCCAGACTAGTAGCACAGATACGCAGTATTTT	CASSQTSSTDTQYF
TRBV7-9	.	TRBJ2-7	TRBD2	TGTGCCAGCAGCTTAGCGCCTAGCGGGGAGGGCTACGAGCAGTACTTC	CASSLAPSGEGYEQYF
TRBV7-2	.	TRBJ1-5	.	TGTGCCAGCAGCTTCTCCAGTACCAATCAGCCCCAGCATTTT	CASSFSSTNQPQHF
TRBV4-1	.	TRBJ2-3	TRBD2	TGCGCCAGCAGCCAAGATCGGGGCGGGGGGGCATTGGATACGCAGTATTTT	CASSQDRGGGALDTQYF
TRBV12-3/TRBV12-4	few	TRBJ2-4	.	TGTGCCAGCAGTACCGGGACCTATCAACGGAACATTCAGTACTTC	CASSTGTYQRNIQYF
TRBV3-1	few	TRBJ2-3	TRBD2	TGTGCCAGCAGCCAAGAACCCACTAGCGGGAGCACAGATACGCAGTATTTT	CASSQEPTSGSTDTQYF
TRBV5-1	.	TRBJ2-1	TRBD1	TGCGCCAGCAGTTTCCGGGACAGGGGGCAGACCTACAATGAGCAGTTCTTC	CASSFRDRGQTYNEQFF
TRBV7-2	.	TRBJ1-1	.	TGTGCCAGCAGCTTGGCCAGGGTAGCCAACACTGAAGCTTTCTTT	CASSLARVANTEAFF
TRBV7-2	.	TRBJ1-1	.	TGTGCCAGCAGGCAGAACACTGAAGCTTTCTTT	CASRQNTEAFF
TRBV15	.	TRBJ2-1	.	TGTGCCACCAGCAGAGATCCGATGCGGGTCAGACACAATGAGCAGTTCTTC	CATSRDPMRVRHNEQFF
TRBV5-5	.	TRBJ2-7	TRBD1	TGTGCCAGCAGCACAAAACCGGGACAGAGCTTCTACGAGCAGTACTTC	CASSTKPGQSFYEQYF
TRBV25-1	.	TRBJ2-7	.	TGTGCCAGCAGTGACTGGCGCGAGCAGTACTTC	CASSDWREQYF
TRBV5-5	few	TRBJ2-2	.	TGTGCCAGCAGCTTGGACAGGGTCGGGGAGCTGTTTTTT	CASSLDRVGELFF
TRBV5-1	.	TRBJ2-1	TRBD1	TGCGCCAGCAGCGGAGCACCGGGACAGGGCAGCAATGAGCAGTTCTTC	CASSGAPGQGSNEQFF
TRBV5-1	.	TRBJ2-6	.	TGCGCCAGCAGCTTGATGACATTGTCTGGGGCCAACGTCCTGACTTTC	CASSLMTLSGANVLTF
TRBV7-9	.	TRBJ2-5	.	TGTGCCAGCAGCTTAGAAGCAATAGGGGAAGAGACCCAGTACTTC	CASSLEAIGEETQYF
TRBV18	.	TRBJ2-5	.	TGTGCCAGCTCACCACCGCGGAAGGGGGGAGAGACCCAGTACTTC	CASSPPRKGGETQYF
TRBV9	.	TRBJ2-5	.	TGTGCCAGCAATCCAGTTCCTCTAGAGACCCAGTACTTC	CASNPVPLETQYF
TRBV10-3	few	TRBJ2-5	.	TGTGCCATCAGTGAGCCGCTCGGACAGCAAGAGACCCAGTACTTC	CAISEPLGQQETQYF
TRBV6-5	few	TRBJ1-2	.	TGTGCCAGCCGTAGCGGGTGGGGTGGCTACACCTTC	CASRSGWGGYTF
TRBV20-1	few	TRBJ2-5	.	TGCAGTGCTCTCTGGGGCGAAGAGACCCAGTACTTC	CSALWGEETQYF
TRBV29-1	few	TRBJ2-2	.	TGCAGCGTTGAACCCCCGGGGTCGAACACCGGGGAGCTGTTTTTT	CSVEPPGSNTGELFF
TRBV9	few	TRBJ2-5	TRBD2	TGTGCCAGCAGCGTTACTAGCGGGGTTGTTCAAGAGACCCAGTACTTC	CASSVTSGVVQETQYF
TRBV12-3/TRBV12-4	.	TRBJ1-2	TRBD1	TGTGCCAGCAGAGGACAGGGGCTTACTAACTATGGCTACACCTTC	CASRGQGLTNYGYTF
TRBV14	.	TRBJ2-2	TRBD1	TGTGCCAGCAGAGGACAGGGTCGGACCGGGGAGCTGTTTTTT	CASRGQGRTGELFF
TRBV7-6	few	TRBJ2-1	TRBD2	TGTGCCAGCAGCCTAGCGGATAGCTCCTACAATGAGCAGTTCTTC	CASSLADSSYNEQFF
TRBV12-3/TRBV12-4	.	TRBJ2-7	.	TGTGCCAGCAGTTTATCCGGGCGCGACTACGAGCAGTACTTC	CASSLSGRDYEQYF
TRBV5-1	few	TRBJ2-3	TRBD2	TGCGCCAGCAGCTGGGGGACTAGCGGGAGCACAGATACGCAGTATTTT	CASSWGTSGSTDTQYF
TRBV7-3	.	TRBJ2-5	.	TGTGCCAGCAGCACCCCCCTCCATGGACGGTTCAGGGAGACCCAGTACTTC	CASSTPLHGRFRETQYF
TRBV21-1	.	TRBJ2-7	.	TGTGCCAGCAAAAGACAGGGGAGCTCCTACGAGCAGTACTTC	CASKRQGSSYEQYF
TRBV20-1	.	TRBJ1-1	.	TGCAGTGCAGGGGGGGACACTGAAGCTTTCTTT	CSAGGDTEAFF
TRBV12-3/TRBV12-4	few	TRBJ1-6	TRBD1	TGTGCCAGCAGGGACGACAGGGTTCAGTCACCCCTCCACTTT	CASRDDRVQSPLHF
TRBV7-2	.	TRBJ2-2	.	TGTGCCAGCAGCTTAAATGGGGGGTCGGCCGGGGAGCTGTTTTTT	CASSLNGGSAGELFF
TRBV12-3/TRBV12-4	few	TRBJ2-2	.	TGTGCCAGCAGTTTTCAAGATCCCGGGGAGCTGTTTTTT	CASSFQDPGELFF
TRBV12-3/TRBV12-4	few	TRBJ2-1	TRBD1	TGTGCCAGCAGTTTCGGGACAGGGTTTGTTGAGCAGTTCTTC	CASSFGTGFVEQFF
TRBV15	.	TRBJ1-1	.	TGTGCCACCAGCAGAGCTAACAGGGATGGAACTGAAGCTTTCTTT	CATSRANRDGTEAFF
TRBV20-1	few	TRBJ1-2	.	TGCAGTGTCGACAGTAGTGCCTTC	CSVDSSAF
TRBV6-6	few	TRBJ2-1	.	TGTGCCAGCAGTCGACTAGTATATGAGCAGTTCTTC	CASSRLVYEQFF
TRBV13	.	TRBJ2-7	TRBD2	TGTGCCAGCGGCGACCGACTAGCGGGAGGGCGAAACGAGCAGTACTTC	CASGDRLAGGRNEQYF
TRBV15	.	TRBJ1-1	.	TGTGCCACCAGCATCGGGGCAACTGAAGCTTTCTTT	CATSIGATEAFF
TRBV7-6	.	TRBJ2-5	.	TGTGCCAGCAGCTTAAGTCGGCGGGGGCCCCAAGAGACCCAGTACTTC	CASSLSRRGPQETQYF
TRBV5-1	.	TRBJ1-1	.	TGCGCCAGCAGCGTTTACGAGCTAAACACTGAAGCTTTCTTT	CASSVYELNTEAFF
TRBV5-1	.	TRBJ2-7	.	TGCGCCAGCAGCTCCGGGGGACAGAATGTAAACGAGCAGTACTTC	CASSSGGQNVNEQYF
TRBV27	.	TRBJ2-1	TRBD2	TGTGCCAGCAGTGCCGGGACTAGCGGCGGGGGGAATGAGCAGTTCTTC	CASSAGTSGGGNEQFF
TRBV24-1	.	TRBJ2-1	.	TGTGCCACCAGAGGCCCGAGCTCCTACAATGAGCAGTTCTTC	CATRGPSSYNEQFF
TRBV12-3/TRBV12-4	few	TRBJ1-2	TRBD1	TGTGCCAGCAGGGCCGGGACAGGGGTTAACTATGGCTACACCTTC	CASRAGTGVNYGYTF
TRBV7-2	.	TRBJ2-1	TRBD2	TGTGCCAGCAGCTTAGATCGCCGGGGGGGCCGGAATGAGCAGTTCTTC	CASSLDRRGGRNEQFF
TRBV20-1	few	TRBJ2-2	.	TGCAGTGCTCCCAACACCGGGGAGCTGTTTTTT	CSAPNTGELFF
TRBV6-5	.	TRBJ2-7	TRBD2	TGTGCCACCCTCGGGAGGACTAGCGGGTTATTCCACGAGCAGTACTTC	CATLGRTSGLFHEQYF
TRBV12-3/TRBV12-4	many	TRBJ2-3	TRBD2	TGTGCCAGCAGTCGTAACTTAGCGGGGGGGCCCGATACGCAGTATTTT	CASSRNLAGGPDTQYF
TRBV10-3	few	TRBJ2-7	.	TGTGCCATCAGTGAACCGAGAACCCTGGGCGAGCAGTACTTC	CAISEPRTLGEQYF
TRBV7-9	.	TRBJ2-3	.	TGTGCCAGCATGGGGACACCCGACGCAAATACGCAGTATTTT	CASMGTPDANTQYF